The 27 T cell receptor beta chains listed next were all sequenced from one sample in a study of monozygotic twins with inflammatory bowel disease (dated by TCRdb to between 2019 and 2020). The method was 5' RACE. TCRdb records Illumina HiSeq 2500 as the sequencer. The reads, reprocessed by TCRdb, yield one row per CDR3 protein sequence and no DNA. The sample table on file contains approximately 200,000 distinct CDR3 sequences. The biggest ten clones account for 7.7% of the sample. The specimen was blood. The receptor set was obtained from a human donor with ulcerative colitis or Crohn's disease, or a healthy co-twin of an affected twin (not recorded which).

J is TRBJ2-3 and V is TRBV6-5. Germline V gives CDR1 MNHEY, CDR2 SVGAGI. The CDR3 consists of 15 residues. CDR3 residues: CASSYSGGRTDTQYF.

Here the CDR3 reads CSVEGSDTQYF. J is TRBJ2-3 and V is TRBV29-1. This CDR3 region has 11 residues. Per germline, CDR1 SQVTM and CDR2 ANQGSEA.

The chain has TRBV29-1 and TRBJ2-7. The CDR3 loop spans 12 amino acids. Germline lookup yields CDR1 SQVTM and CDR2 ANQGSEA. CDR3 in amino acids: CSVVADTYEQYF.

The chain recombines TRBV6-6 with TRBJ1-2. The CDR3 loop spans 14 amino acids. CDR1 MNHNY and CDR2 SVGAGI come from the germline V gene (reference sequence). The CDR3 protein is CASYEGSSNYGYTF.

The chain has TRBV5-1 and TRBJ2-3; TCRdb selects TRBD1, and the lack of DNA leaves this call unchecked. Germline loops: CDR1 SGHRS, CDR2 YFSETQ. The CDR3 loop spans 14 amino acids. CDR3: CASSYSSGPDTQYF.

V is TRBV7-2 and J is TRBJ2-1; TCRdb's D call of TRBD1 is untestable without DNA. Germline CDR1 and CDR2: SGHTA and FQGNSA. The CDR3 extends over 11 amino acids. The CDR3 sequence: CASSRDRDEFF.

V gene TRBV18 combines with J gene TRBJ1-1; with no DNA, the TCRdb D assignment of TRBD1 cannot be verified. The germline CDR1 and CDR2 sequences are KGHSH and LQKENI. The CDR3 covers 14 residues. The CDR3 reads CASSPNPGQGEAFF.

V gene TRBV7-6 combines with J gene TRBJ2-1; the D call of TRBD2 rests on TCRdb alone, since no DNA is present to check it. CDR1 and CDR2 (germline): SGHVS, FNYEAQ. This CDR3 region has 15 residues. The chain's CDR3 is CASSFLAGVGDEQFF. Full variable domain (rest looked up from reference TRBV7-6 and TRBJ2-1): GAGVSQSPRYKVTKRGQDVALRCDPISGHVSLYWYRQALGQGPEFLTYFNYEAQQDKSGLPNDRFSAERPEGSISTLTIQRTEQRDSAMYRCASSFLAGVGDEQFFGPGTRLTVL.

V usage is TRBV2 and J usage is TRBJ2-3; TCRdb names TRBD2, which stays unverified in the absence of DNA. The CDR3 covers 12 residues. Per germline, CDR1 SNHLY and CDR2 FYNNEI. This CDR3 is CASNRGTDTQYF. Variable domain in full (rest from reference TRBV2 and TRBJ2-3): EPEVTQTPSHQVTQMGQEVILRCVPISNHLYFYWYRQILGQKVEFLVSFYNNEISEKSEIFDDQFSVERPDGSNFTLKIRSTKLEDSAMYFCASNRGTDTQYFGPGTRLTVL.

The rearrangement uses TRBV9 and TRBJ2-3; TCRdb indicates TRBD2, and absent DNA this call remains unverified. Germline-derived CDR1 and CDR2 are SGDLS and YYNGEE. This CDR3 spans 16 amino acids. CDR3 in amino acids: CASSPRTSAYTDTQYF.

The genes are TRBV3-1 and TRBJ1-2; TCRdb proposes TRBD1, but this gene call is untestable without DNA. Germline CDR1 LGHDT, CDR2 YNNKEL (reference sequence). The CDR3 is 14 amino acids. The CDR3 spells CASSRTGAGYGYTF. Full variable domain (rest looked up from reference TRBV3-1 and TRBJ1-2): DTAVSQTPKYLVTQMGNDKSIKCEQNLGHDTMYWYKQDSKKFLKIMFSYNNKELIINETVPNRFSPKSPDKAHLNLHINSLELGDSAVYFCASSRTGAGYGYTFGSGTRLTVV.

This chain joins TRBV7-3 and TRBJ2-3. The CDR3 covers 12 residues. Per the germline V gene, CDR1 is SGHTA and CDR2 is FQGTGA. CDR3 protein: CASSSGTDTQYF. The full variable domain, its missing parts supplied by reference TRBV7-3 and TRBJ2-3, is GAGVSQTPSNKVTEKGKYVELRCDPISGHTALYWYRQSLGQGPEFLIYFQGTGAADDSGLPNDRFFAVRPEGSVSTLKIQRTERGDSAVYLCASSSGTDTQYFGPGTRLTVL.

This rearrangement joins TRBV2 to TRBJ1-5; the TCRdb D gene call, TRBD1, has no DNA to confirm it. The CDR3 covers 14 residues. CDR1 is SNHLY and CDR2 is FYNNEI in the germline V gene. The CDR3 region is CATTKDNSNQPQHF.

The chain couples TRBV7-9 to TRBJ2-1. The V gene's germline CDR1 is SEHNR and CDR2 FQNEAQ (reference sequence). CDR3 length: 12 residues. The CDR3: CASSLVFTEQFF.

The chain's CDR3 is CASSLSEYRGEQYF. The V and J genes are TRBV7-6 and TRBJ2-7. This CDR3 region has 14 residues. Germline assignment: CDR1 SGHVS and CDR2 FNYEAQ.

The chain combines TRBV29-1 with TRBJ2-3; TCRdb calls TRBD2, which cannot be checked without DNA. The germline V gene has CDR1 SQVTM and CDR2 ANQGSEA. This CDR3 is built from 14 residues. The CDR3 is CSVAAGVRTDTQYF.

The rearrangement uses TRBV4-3 and TRBJ2-2. The CDR3 covers 16 residues. Germline lookup yields CDR1 LGHNA and CDR2 YSLEER. The CDR3 region is CASSQGAQINTGELFF.

The chain carries TRBV15 and TRBJ1-2. The CDR3 is made up of 14 amino acids. Germline V gene lookup returns CDR1 LNHNV and CDR2 YYDKDF (reference sequence). CDR3 region: CATSPIRGDYGYTF.

The chain joins TRBV5-1 to TRBJ2-1; no DNA is available, so the TRBD2 call from TCRdb remains unchecked. CDR3 length: 15 residues. CDR1 SGHRS and CDR2 YFSETQ come from the germline V gene. CDR3 amino acids: CASRREGLEGNEQFF.

V and J are TRBV7-2 and TRBJ2-1; TCRdb lists TRBD2, though no DNA is available to test this call. The CDR3 sequence is 15 residues long. Germline values: CDR1 SGHTA, CDR2 FQGNSA. CDR3: CASSGRGGSYNEQFF. Looking up the rest from reference TRBV7-2 and TRBJ2-1 gives the full variable domain: GAGVSQSPSNKVTEKGKDVELRCDPISGHTALYWYRQSLGQGLEFLIYFQGNSAPDKSGLPSDRFSAERTGGSVSTLTIQRTQQEDSAVYLCASSGRGGSYNEQFFGPGTRLTVL.

The J gene is TRBJ2-4, the V gene TRBV29-1; TCRdb's D gene call, TRBD1, goes unchecked for lack of DNA. The germline CDR1 and CDR2 sequences are SQVTM and ANQGSEA. The CDR3 is 13 residues long. The CDR3 reads CSVEETRRGFQYF.

The chain carries TRBV29-1 and TRBJ2-3; there is no DNA to check the TCRdb D call of TRBD1. From germline, CDR1 is SQVTM and CDR2 ANQGSEA. This CDR3 is 16 amino acids long. CDR3 sequence reads: CSAEGPTGRGTDTQYF.

This chain links TRBV27 with TRBJ1-4. This CDR3 has 12 amino acids. Germline V gene data show CDR1 as MNHEY and CDR2 as SMNVEV (reference sequence). Here the CDR3 reads CASSFPNEKLFF.

The chain combines TRBV28 with TRBJ1-5. This CDR3 has 14 amino acids. Germline CDR1 reads MDHEN; CDR2 reads SYDVKM. CDR3 in amino acids: CASSTDISNQPQHF.

The chain couples TRBV2 to TRBJ2-7; TCRdb selects TRBD1, and the lack of DNA leaves this call unchecked. This CDR3 has 15 residues. In germline, CDR1 is SNHLY, CDR2 FYNNEI. CDR3 residues: CASSDPRTGYYEQYF.

The rearrangement links TRBV5-1 to TRBJ1-1. There are 14 residues in the CDR3. Germline assignment: CDR1 SGHRS and CDR2 YFSETQ. CDR3 region: CASSLMAGTTEAFF.

The chain carries TRBV6-5 and TRBJ2-3; TCRdb proposes TRBD2, but this gene call is untestable without DNA. CDR3 size: 17 residues. Germline values: CDR1 MNHEY, CDR2 SVGAGI. The CDR3: CASRPQGGGAFADTQYF.